This TCR beta chain is from a study of shared clonotypes between healthy human individuals. Assay used: immunoSEQ multiplex PCR; TCRdb lists only in-frame clones, some missing. The repertoire has approximately 2,000,000 clones, 85% to 95% of them found once; the top ten carry approximately 0.4%. This clone appeared a single time. Trimming cost V 5 bases and J 13 bases, with 17 bases left between them. Germline V lookup: CDR1 MDHEN, CDR2 SYDVKM. The CDR3 totals 13 residues. The receptor was derived from a young man in good health. Some clones in this sample may be carry-over from other donors' samples. The material sequenced was naive CD4+ T cells from PBMCs. Subset defined: CD45RA+ positively selected. The chain has TRBV28 and TRBJ1-4; no firm D call. CDR3 protein: CASSPYTGSGLFF. Written as DNA, the CDR3 is TGTGCCAGCAGTCCATATACTGGGTCGGGACTGTTTTTT.